The entry below gives a single T cell receptor (beta chain) sequence along with its context. Its cognate antigen is unknown. The data belong to a study of cytomegalovirus exposure and HLA in healthy donors. The study's findings and limits: About 87% or about 30% of the time was how often most TCR beta V segments were productive, according to an earlier analysis.

Sampled while nominally healthy, donors likely had unrecorded immune exposures. PCR primers comprised 60 Vbeta and 13 Jbeta primers. Generated by immunoSEQ multiplex PCR, the TCRdb table keeps only in-frame clones and is missing some. The data show more than 45,000 clones, about 84% seen once. Trimming removed 0 bases from V and 2 bases from J, with 4 bases in between. CDR3 length: 13 amino acids. Germline CDR1 is MNHEY and CDR2 is SVGAGI. This sequence joins TRBV6-5 and TRBJ1-2; no reliable D call. The specimen sequenced was PBMCs. The TCR was taken from a man between 25 and 39 years old in good health and CMV-seronegative. The CDR3 DNA follows: TGTGCCAGCAGTTACTCCGAGAACTATGGCTACACCTTC. Translated: CASSYSENYGYTF.